This paragraph reports one TCR beta chain. Its antigen is not known. Assay: immunoSEQ multiplex PCR; the TCRdb copy retains only in-frame clones and omits some. Found here are over 55,000 clones, 70% to 85% of them singletons; the top ten hold about 3.7%. ViraFEST expansion of antigen-specific CD4+ T cells with viral peptide pools preceded sequencing. Cells that had been cultured for roughly ten days were the source of isolated CD4+ T cells. No vaccinee had earlier SARS-CoV-2 infection, and nucleocapsid antibodies were negative. On day 3 and again on day 7, half the medium was replaced with IL-2 medium. The data were taken from a study of vaccination effects on CD4 cells after COVID-19. Study-wide findings and caveats: The study had few convalescent patients and no early post-infection timepoints. Substantial clonal contraction characterized both infection- and vaccine-induced clones late after vaccination.

The CDR3 sequence is 14 residues long. The V and J ends lost 4 bases and 7 bases, in that order; junction bases with no gene match: 6. The germline CDR1 and CDR2 sequences are KGHDR and SFDVKD. The material sequenced was CD4+ T cells from PBMCs cultured with HCoV-OC43 spike peptides, taken before COVID-19 vaccination. Indicated subset: HCoV-OC43 spike overlapping peptide pool stimulation. The rearrangement uses TRBV24-1 and TRBJ1-5; 7 bases map to TRBD1. The receptor was isolated from a human donor who received a COVID-19 vaccine. The DNA for the CDR3 is TGTGCCACCAGTGAGGCGACAGGGTGGCAGCCCCAGCATTTT. Amino acids: CATSEATGWQPQHF.